The clone carrying this TCR beta chain was counted many times. The entry originates in a study of T-cell reconstitution after alpha-beta-depleted transplantation in children. CDR1 is DFQATT and CDR2 is SNEGSKA in the germline V gene (reference sequence). CDR3 length equals 18 residues. The V segment lost 0 bases and the J segment 3 bases; nucleotides outside the gene matches: 11. Preparation of the TCRbeta library involved a method that used unique molecular identifiers. TCRdb fed the PCR reads into MiXCR, producing one record per CDR3 protein. The table includes 200,000 to 300,000 distinct CDR3 sequences, about 12% detected once.

The sequence was obtained from a human donor who donated a stem cell graft to a child with acute lymphoblastic leukemia. The chain joins TRBV20-1 to TRBJ2-2; TRBD1 agrees at 9 bases. Sequenced material: PBMCs from the stem cell graft donor, taken from the stem cell graft. The CDR3 coding sequence is TGCAGTGCTAGAGATTTGGACAGGGGACCTACGGACACCGGGGAGCTGTTTTTT. Protein: CSARDLDRGPTDTGELFF.